Below, 12 T cell receptor beta chains from the same sample are listed, as sequenced in a study of cytomegalovirus exposure and HLA in healthy donors. 60 Vbeta and 13 Jbeta primers were used in PCR. Using immunoSEQ multiplex PCR, the repertoire was profiled, and TCRdb retains in-frame clones only, with some absent. Among about 79,000 clones listed, about 71% were seen once. The specimen sequenced was PBMCs. Receptors originate from a man in his 60s in good health and CMV-seronegative.

The chain joins TRBV11-2 to TRBJ1-2; a possible D gene is TRBD1 (5 bases). Germline V gene sequence: CDR1 SGHAT, CDR2 FQNNGV. This CDR3 spans 13 amino acids. V was clipped by 2 bases and J by 6 bases, with 10 bases between them. The CDR3 loop is CASSLRGRDGYTF. The CDR3 DNA reads as TGTGCCAGCAGCTTAAGGGGCCGTGATGGCTACACCTTC.

In this sample, this clone turned up a few times. This chain connects TRBV25-1 to TRBJ1-2, with D unresolved. CDR1 and CDR2 (germline): MGHDK, SYGVNS. CDR3 size: 12 residues. The V gene lost 0 bases and the J gene lost 4 bases, with 3 bases spanning the gap. CDR3 bases: TGTGCCAGCAGTGAATACGGCTATGGCTACACCTTC. Translating it yields CASSEYGYGYTF.

This chain links TRBV5-1 with TRBJ2-1; TRBD2 is a possible D gene (5 bases). V lost 0 bases, J lost 0 bases, and 10 bases lay in between. Germline-derived CDR1 and CDR2 are SGHRS and YFSETQ. The length of the CDR3 is 16 residues. CDR3 in DNA: TGCGCCAGCAGCTTGGGGGCGGCGGGCTCCTACAATGAGCAGTTCTTC. Translating gives CASSLGAAGSYNEQFF.

J is TRBJ1-4 and V is TRBV7-2; 10 bases agree with TRBD1. CDR3 length: 15 residues. Germline lookup yields CDR1 SGHTA and CDR2 FQGNSA. V dropped 4 bases and J dropped 8; count of bases not matched to a gene: 7. CDR3 bases: TGTGCCAGCAGCTCAGCCGGGACAGGGGAAGAAAAACTGTTTTTT. It specifies CASSSAGTGEEKLFF.

The genes are TRBV5-6 and TRBJ2-5, with a weak D call TRBD1 (6 bases). CDR1 SGHDT and CDR2 YYEEEE come from the germline V gene. V lost 3 bases to trimming and J lost 1 base, with 13 bases between them. The CDR3 covers 15 residues. The CDR3 DNA sequence: TGTGCCAGCAGCTGGGTGACAGGTATCCAAGAGACCCAGTACTTC. This encodes CASSWVTGIQETQYF.

The count of this clone is one. The chain links TRBV7-6 to TRBJ2-7, with 10 bases fitting TRBD2. J was trimmed by 7 bases and V by 4 bases; bases with no gene match: 4. This CDR3 has 13 residues. Per germline, CDR1 SGHVS and CDR2 FNYEAQ. CDR3 residues: CASSSSTSGEQYF. CDR3 sequence (DNA): TGTGCCAGCAGCTCGTCGACTAGCGGGGAGCAGTACTTC.

The chain has TRBV5-1 and TRBJ1-5; D may be TRBD1 (6 bases). Germline V gene lookup returns CDR1 SGHRS and CDR2 YFSETQ. Trimming shortened V by 0 bases and J by 5 bases, and 6 bases separated the two germline ends. The CDR3 runs 13 residues. The CDR3: CASSLGTDQPQHF. The CDR3 DNA reads TGCGCCAGCAGCTTGGGGACAGATCAGCCCCAGCATTTT.

The chain recombines TRBV19 with TRBJ2-2; D remains unclear. Germline V CDR1 and CDR2: LNHDA, SQIVND (reference sequence). This CDR3 is 11 amino acids long. V was cut by 5 bases and J by 6 bases, with 4 bases left in between. CDR3 protein: CASSYPGELFF. CDR3 DNA: TGTGCCAGTAGTTATCCCGGGGAGCTGTTTTTT.

The chain is built from TRBV29-1 and TRBJ1-2, with 7 bases lining up with TRBD1. V lost 3 bases and J lost 4; bases outside the gene matches: 8. From germline, CDR1 is SQVTM and CDR2 ANQGSEA. The CDR3 length is 14 residues. The CDR3 sequence: CSVDSDRVSYGYTF. CDR3 DNA: TGCAGCGTTGACAGTGACAGGGTATCCTATGGCTACACCTTC.

The rearrangement joins TRBV18 to TRBJ2-3; the match to TRBD1 covers 9 bases. The CDR3 is 14 amino acids. Germline loops: CDR1 KGHSH, CDR2 LQKENI. The V and J ends lost 3 bases and 5 bases, in that order; junction bases with no gene match: 3. The CDR3 DNA follows: TGTGCCAGCTCACCCGGACAGGGGCGAGATACGCAGTATTTT. This encodes CASSPGQGRDTQYF.

The chain uses TRBV6-1 and TRBJ1-2; a weak D match, TRBD1 (6 bases). Germline lookup yields CDR1 MNHNS and CDR2 SASEGT. V lost 0 bases, J lost 4 bases, and 12 bases lay in between. The CDR3 length is 15 residues. In DNA form, the CDR3 reads TGTGCCAGCAGTGAAGCTGGGACAACAGGCTATGGCTACACCTTC. Residues: CASSEAGTTGYGYTF.

CDR3 in amino acids: CASSSAGNQPQHF. The CDR3 DNA is TGTGCCAGTAGTTCGGCAGGGAATCAGCCCCAGCATTTT. The chain carries TRBV19 and TRBJ1-5; D possibly corresponds to TRBD1 (5 bases). CDR1 and CDR2 (germline): LNHDA, SQIVND (reference sequence). V was clipped by 5 bases and J by 4 bases, with 9 bases between them. The CDR3 is made up of 13 amino acids.